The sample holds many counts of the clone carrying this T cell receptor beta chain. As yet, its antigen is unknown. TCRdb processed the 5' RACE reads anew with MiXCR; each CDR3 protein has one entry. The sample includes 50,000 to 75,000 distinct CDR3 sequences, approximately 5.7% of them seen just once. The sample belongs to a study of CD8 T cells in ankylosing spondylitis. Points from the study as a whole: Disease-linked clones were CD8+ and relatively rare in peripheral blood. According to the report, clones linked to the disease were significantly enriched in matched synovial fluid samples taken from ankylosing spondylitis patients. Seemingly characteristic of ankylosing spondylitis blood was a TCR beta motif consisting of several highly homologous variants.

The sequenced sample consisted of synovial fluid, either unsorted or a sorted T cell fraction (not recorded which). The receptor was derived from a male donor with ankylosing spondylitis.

The CDR3 coding sequence is TGCGCCAGCAGTTCCACTCAGGGGCCGAGCTACGAGCAGTACTTC. Amino acid sequence: CASSSTQGPSYEQYF. The chain couples TRBV5-1 to TRBJ2-7; maybe TRBD1 (6 bases). With 5 bases removed from V and 3 bases from J, the gap between germline ends came to 18 bases. The V gene's germline CDR1 is SGHRS and CDR2 YFSETQ. The CDR3 is 15 amino acids. Based on the CDR3 plus reference TRBV5-1 and TRBJ2-7, the full variable domain is KAGVTQTPRYLIKTRGQQVTLSCSPISGHRSVSWYQQTPGQGLQFLFEYFSETQRNKGNFPGRFSGRQFSNSRSEMNVSTLELGDSALYLCASSSTQGPSYEQYFGPGTRLTVT.